This TCR beta chain comes out of a study of OX40 agonist ivuxolimab in advanced cancers. The protocol was immunoSEQ multiplex PCR, while the TCRdb copy is restricted to in-frame clones and leaves out a portion. The table has some 70,000 clones, about 80% seen once; the top ten hold 1.2%. Study-wide findings and caveats: In CD8+ T cells, expanded clones were on average more numerous than in CD4+. Clonal expansion by week 6 occurred in CD4+ and CD8+ blood T cells (at 0.1 to 3.0 mg/kg).

Of note for this clone: Antigen unknown.

The CDR3 length is 14 residues. Germline V gene lookup returns CDR1 MNHEY and CDR2 SMNVEV (reference sequence). V was shortened by 8 bases and J by 1 base, with 14 bases between the two germline ends. The sequence was obtained from an adult with an advanced solid tumor such as melanoma, head and neck, liver or kidney cancer. The genes are TRBV27 and TRBJ1-1; D is uncertain. Sequenced here: CD4+ or CD8+ T cells sorted from blood, sampled in a trial of the OX40 agonist ivuxolimab. CDR3 sequence: CASAVIRRNTEAFF. DNA for the CDR3: TGTGCCAGCGCAGTCATTCGACGGAACACTGAAGCTTTCTTT.